The T cell receptor (beta chain) under discussion was sequenced for a study of regulatory T cells in long-lasting Graves disease. Study-wide results and caveats: Segments TRBV28, TRBJ1-2 and TRBJ2-5 showed preferential usage in persistent disease. Accuracy could have been hurt by small sample size.

Time point of the sample: newly diagnosed GD, antithyroid drugs for less than 3 months. PBMC RNA was the source of the TCR library. By American Thyroid Association guidelines, Graves' disease was diagnosed in the cohort. This CDR3 region has 16 residues. Germline CDR1 and CDR2: MNHNS and SASEGT. The J segment lost 0 bases and the V segment lost 5 bases, leaving 7 bases of the junction unmatched. Combining iRepertoire HTBI primers with Arm-PCR of CDR3 regions, the authors built TCR beta libraries. TCRdb passed the multiplex PCR reads through MiXCR, listing each CDR3 protein once. Counted here are 450,000 to 650,000 distinct CDR3 sequences, 15% to 20% occurring once; the ten biggest clones make up roughly 25%. There are many counts of this clonotype. Antigen specificity is unknown. The sample was also linked to a second study, of T cells in Graves' hyperthyroidism and ophthalmopathy. This second study notes: Ophthalmopathy was separated from stable hyperthyroidism by a 13 V-J model.

The origin of this receptor is a middle-aged woman with Graves disease. The source material was peripheral blood mononuclear cells (PBMCs), sampled at new diagnosis, from a patient treated with antithyroid drugs. The rearrangement joins TRBV6-1 to TRBJ2-1, with 7 bases aligning to TRBD2. The CDR3 sequence is CASSKQRGTSYNEQFF. Written as DNA, the CDR3 is TGTGCCAGCAGTAAACAGCGGGGAACCTCCTACAATGAGCAGTTCTTC.